These 21 T cell receptor beta chains originate from one sample sequenced in a study of CD8+ T cells in alopecia areata. The authors extracted RNA and reverse transcribed it into cDNA as the sequencing template. Profiling relied on immunoSEQ multiplex PCR, and the TCRdb table lists in-frame clones only, not all of them. The data contain 50,000 to 70,000 clones, around 44% of them singletons. The sample consisted of NKG2D-low CD8+ T cells sorted from blood. The receptor source for this set is a human donor with alopecia areata.

This chain links TRBV30 with TRBJ2-3; 9 bases fit TRBD2. The CDR3 is 15 amino acids. The J segment lost 3 bases and the V segment lost 5 bases, leaving 9 bases of the junction unmatched. Germline V gives CDR1 GTSNPN, CDR2 SVGIG (reference sequence). The CDR3 bases are TGTGCCTGGGACCGCACTAGCGGGTCAACAGATACGCAGTATTTT. Its translation: CAWDRTSGSTDTQYF.

In its sample, this clone was seen a few times. The J gene is TRBJ1-5, the V gene TRBV7-9, with D perhaps TRBD1 (6 bases). Germline CDR1 SEHNR, CDR2 FQNEAQ (reference sequence). Trimming removed 4 bases from V and 5 bases from J, with 12 bases in between. This CDR3 contains 14 residues. For the CDR3, the DNA is TGTGCCAGCAGCTCCACAGGGCCCGATCAGCCCCAGCATTTT. Protein sequence: CASSSTGPDQPQHF. Full variable domain (missing parts from reference TRBV7-9 and TRBJ1-5): DTGVSQNPRHKITKRGQNVTFRCDPISEHNRLYWYRQTLGQGPEFLTYFQNEAQLEKSRLLSDRFSAERPKGSFSTLEIQRTEQGDSAMYLCASSSTGPDQPQHFGDGTRLSIL.

The rearrangement joins TRBV6-5 to TRBJ1-1; D unresolved. CDR1 MNHEY and CDR2 SVGAGI come from the germline V gene. CDR3 length equals 14 residues. V was clipped by 0 bases and J by 6 bases, with 11 bases between them. CDR3 DNA: TGTGCCAGCAGTTACTCCGGTCGTAGGGCTGAAGCTTTCTTT. As protein: CASSYSGRRAEAFF.

This clone was found once. The chain employs TRBV30 and TRBJ2-7; unclear D gene. The germline CDR1 and CDR2 sequences are GTSNPN and SVGIG (reference sequence). Trimming removed 5 bases from V and 2 bases from J, with 10 bases in between. The CDR3 sequence is 12 residues long. The chain's CDR3 is CAWGDTPYEQYF. The DNA of the CDR3 is TGTGCCTGGGGTGACACCCCCTACGAGCAGTACTTC.

This clone was seen a handful of times. The chain has TRBV4-3 and TRBJ2-3, with 8 positions matching TRBD2. Germline trimming cut 1 base from V and 4 bases from J; bases unmatched to any gene: 10. The germline CDR1 and CDR2 sequences are LGHNA and YSLEER. The length of the CDR3 is 17 residues. CDR3 DNA sequence: TGCGCCAGCAGCCAAGTTACGACTAGCGAGGGCGCAGATACGCAGTATTTT. Translating gives CASSQVTTSEGADTQYF.

In DNA form, the CDR3 reads TGCAGCGCTGGGGACGGTAGCACAGATACGCAGTATTTT. Its protein is CSAGDGSTDTQYF. V usage is TRBV29-1 and J usage is TRBJ2-3; D possibly uses TRBD1 or TRBD2 (5 bases each). Trimming shortened V by 7 bases and J by 0 bases, and 11 bases separated the two germline ends. Germline values: CDR1 SQVTM, CDR2 ANQGSEA. This CDR3 spans 13 amino acids.

The chain employs TRBV14 and TRBJ1-1; TRBD1 might be the D (6 bases). Trimming shortened V by 2 bases and J by 11 bases, and 12 bases separated the two germline ends. This CDR3 region has 12 residues. CDR1 SGHDN and CDR2 FVKESK come from the germline V gene. CDR3 loop: CASSQPDRLAFF. The CDR3 region has the DNA TGTGCCAGCAGCCAACCCGACAGGCTGGCTTTCTTT. Based on the CDR3 plus reference TRBV14 and TRBJ1-1, the full variable domain is EAGVTQFPSHSVIEKGQTVTLRCDPISGHDNLYWYRRVMGKEIKFLLHFVKESKQDESGMPNNRFLAERTGGTYSTLKVQPAELEDSGVYFCASSQPDRLAFFGQGTRLTVV.

This clone was counted once. The rearrangement joins TRBV9 to TRBJ2-5, with 8 bases identical to TRBD1. The CDR3 totals 14 residues. Losses at the gene ends were 3 bases for V and 4 bases for J; bases not matched to a gene: 5. Germline-derived CDR1 and CDR2 are SGDLS and YYNGEE. DNA of the CDR3: TGTGCCAGCAGCGGACAGGGGAGAGGAGAGACCCAGTACTTC. This sequence encodes CASSGQGRGETQYF.

This rearrangement joins TRBV5-1 to TRBJ2-3; 7 nucleotides agree with TRBD2. Germline V gene data show CDR1 as SGHRS and CDR2 as YFSETQ. J was trimmed by 1 base and V by 3 bases; bases with no gene match: 2. The CDR3 is 14 residues long. The CDR3 DNA reads TGCGCCAGCAGCTATCTAGCGGGCACAGATACGCAGTATTTT. Protein: CASSYLAGTDTQYF. The whole variable domain, filled in from reference TRBV5-1 and TRBJ2-3, reads KAGVTQTPRYLIKTRGQQVTLSCSPISGHRSVSWYQQTPGQGLQFLFEYFSETQRNKGNFPGRFSGRQFSNSRSEMNVSTLELGDSALYLCASSYLAGTDTQYFGPGTRLTVL.

The rearrangement joins TRBV7-9 to TRBJ2-1, with 7 bases that match TRBD2. CDR1 and CDR2 from the germline V gene are SEHNR and FQNEAQ (reference sequence). With V trimmed by 5 bases and J by 4 bases, 11 bases remained unmatched. The CDR3 is made up of 16 amino acids. This chain's CDR3 is CASSPGGGLGYNEQFF. The CDR3 bases are TGTGCCAGCAGCCCAGGCGGCGGACTAGGGTACAATGAGCAGTTCTTC. The full variable domain, in which reference TRBV7-9 and TRBJ2-1 provide the parts outside the CDR3, is DTGVSQNPRHKITKRGQNVTFRCDPISEHNRLYWYRQTLGQGPEFLTYFQNEAQLEKSRLLSDRFSAERPKGSFSTLEIQRTEQGDSAMYLCASSPGGGLGYNEQFFGPGTRLTVL.

This chain uses TRBV5-1 with TRBJ2-1, with 7 positions matching TRBD2. V gave up 4 bases and J gave up 0 bases; unmatched junction bases: 7. The germline V gene has CDR1 SGHRS and CDR2 YFSETQ. The CDR3 length is 16 residues. Here the CDR3 DNA reads TGCGCCAGCAGCATTCGCGGGGGAGCCTCCTACAATGAGCAGTTCTTC. Protein sequence: CASSIRGGASYNEQFF.

This chain connects TRBV5-1 to TRBJ2-2, with no clear D. This CDR3 is 17 amino acids long. Germline V gene data show CDR1 as SGHRS and CDR2 as YFSETQ. V dropped 7 bases and J dropped 0 bases, with 19 bases sitting between them. Written as DNA, the CDR3 is TGCGCCAGCTATTTCAGTTGGGAATTCCCGAACACCGGGGAGCTGTTTTTT. It specifies CASYFSWEFPNTGELFF.

J is TRBJ1-1 and V is TRBV6-5; maybe TRBD1 (6 bases). The CDR3 covers 13 residues. V was trimmed by 6 bases and J by 8 bases, leaving 16 bases between them. Germline-derived CDR1 and CDR2 are MNHEY and SVGAGI. As DNA, the CDR3 is TGTGCCAGCAGACGACAGGTTGGGACCGAAGCTTTCTTT. The encoded protein is CASRRQVGTEAFF.

This clone has just a few counts. This chain uses TRBV7-6 with TRBJ1-1; the D is unclear. V was cut by 1 base and J by 3 bases, with 9 bases left in between. The CDR3 sequence is 14 residues long. Germline lookup yields CDR1 SGHVS and CDR2 FNYEAQ. CDR3 amino acids: CASSLGGSDTEAFF. DNA of the CDR3: TGTGCCAGCAGCTTAGGAGGGAGTGACACTGAAGCTTTCTTT.

This clone showed up just a few times. The rearrangement uses TRBV6-6 and TRBJ2-7, with 9 bases aligning to TRBD1. This CDR3 comprises 14 residues. CDR1 and CDR2 (germline): MNHNY, SVGAGI (reference sequence). V lost 8 bases and J lost 2; bases outside the gene matches: 7. CDR3 coding DNA: TGTGCCAGCTACCCCGGGACAGGGCCCTACGAGCAGTACTTC. Protein sequence: CASYPGTGPYEQYF.

The V call is TRBV14, the J call TRBJ2-7; D is perhaps TRBD2 (5 bases). Trimming pared 4 bases from V and 6 bases from J, leaving 10 bases between. The germline V gene encodes CDR1 SGHDN and CDR2 FVKESK. The CDR3 covers 12 residues. This chain's CDR3 is CASSPGLREQYF. CDR3 sequence (DNA): TGTGCCAGCAGCCCCGGACTCCGCGAGCAGTACTTC.

V usage is TRBV7-9 and J usage is TRBJ1-1, with no clear D. Germline CDR1 SEHNR, CDR2 FQNEAQ (reference sequence). CDR3 size: 13 residues. The germline V and J ends were trimmed by 5 bases and 4 bases, with 11 bases remaining between them. This chain's CDR3 is CASSPPGGTEAFF. The CDR3 region has the DNA TGTGCCAGCAGCCCTCCTGGCGGCACTGAAGCTTTCTTT.

This clone was counted once. The chain employs TRBV4-1 and TRBJ1-2; D perhaps matches TRBD1 (6 bases). The V end was cut by 0 bases, the J end by 8 bases, with 13 bases between. Germline V gene sequence: CDR1 MGHRA, CDR2 YSYEKL. The CDR3 contains 14 residues. The chain's CDR3 is CASSQDAGARGYTF. Written as DNA, the CDR3 is TGCGCCAGCAGCCAAGATGCGGGGGCGCGAGGCTACACCTTC.

This rearrangement joins TRBV7-3 to TRBJ2-3, with a possible D match to TRBD2 (6 bases). Germline CDR1 reads SGHTA; CDR2 reads FQGTGA. V lost 3 bases to trimming and J lost 6 bases, with 16 bases between them. This CDR3 has 15 amino acids. CDR3 residues: CASSFGVAAVDTQYF. CDR3 DNA sequence: TGTGCCAGCAGCTTTGGGGTAGCGGCCGTGGATACGCAGTATTTT.

This chain joins TRBV5-1 and TRBJ2-7, with TRBD2 as a possible D gene (6 bases). V lost 2 bases to trimming and J lost 6 bases, with 18 bases between them. CDR3 length equals 15 residues. CDR1 and CDR2 from the germline V gene are SGHRS and YFSETQ. For the CDR3, the DNA is TGCGCCAGCAGCTTCGCGGTCGCGGGGTCTACCGAGCAGTACTTC. It encodes CASSFAVAGSTEQYF. Drawing the rest from reference TRBV5-1 and TRBJ2-7, the complete variable domain is KAGVTQTPRYLIKTRGQQVTLSCSPISGHRSVSWYQQTPGQGLQFLFEYFSETQRNKGNFPGRFSGRQFSNSRSEMNVSTLELGDSALYLCASSFAVAGSTEQYFGPGTRLTVT.

This chain connects TRBV4-3 to TRBJ2-7; D possibly corresponds to TRBD2 (6 bases). CDR1 LGHNA and CDR2 YSLEER come from the germline V gene. Trimming left V 3 bases short and J 2 bases short, with 14 bases between. The CDR3 totals 15 residues. The CDR3 sequence is CASSQGTTRTYEQYF. CDR3 in DNA: TGCGCCAGCAGCCAGGGAACGACTAGAACCTACGAGCAGTACTTC.